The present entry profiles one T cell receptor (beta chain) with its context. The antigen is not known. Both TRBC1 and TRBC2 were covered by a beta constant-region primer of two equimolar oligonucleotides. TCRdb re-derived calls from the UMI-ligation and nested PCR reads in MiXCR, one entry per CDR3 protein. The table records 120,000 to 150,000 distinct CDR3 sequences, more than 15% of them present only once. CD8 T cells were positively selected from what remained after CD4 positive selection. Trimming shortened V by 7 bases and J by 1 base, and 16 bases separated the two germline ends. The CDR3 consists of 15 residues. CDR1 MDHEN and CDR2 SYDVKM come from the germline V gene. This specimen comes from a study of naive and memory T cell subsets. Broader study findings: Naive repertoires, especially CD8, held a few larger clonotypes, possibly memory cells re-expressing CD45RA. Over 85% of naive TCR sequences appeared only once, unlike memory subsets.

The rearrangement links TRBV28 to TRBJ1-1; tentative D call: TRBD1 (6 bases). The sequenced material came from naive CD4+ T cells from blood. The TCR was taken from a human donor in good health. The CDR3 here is CASTSAGVRNTEAFF. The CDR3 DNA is TGTGCCAGCACGTCGGCAGGGGTACGGAACACTGAAGCTTTCTTT.